This T cell receptor beta chain was sequenced during a study of cytomegalovirus exposure and HLA in healthy donors. About the research overall: Findings of an earlier analysis included around 100 million unique TCR beta sequences from some 200 million T cells. General observations from the study: The authors enumerated 180 or so TCR beta chains as linked to cytomegalovirus. It has been reported that TCR beta sequences accurately predicted the HLA-A and HLA-B alleles of most subjects.

Points on this clone: Antigen: not known.

The V end was cut by 0 bases, the J end by 4 bases, with 13 bases between. This CDR3 spans 15 amino acids. Looked up from germline, CDR1 is SGHNT and CDR2 is YYREEE (reference sequence). 13 Jbeta primers and 60 Vbeta primers were used for the PCR. Using immunoSEQ multiplex PCR, the repertoire was profiled, and TCRdb retains in-frame clones only, with some absent. Counted here are about 160,000 clones, over 70% occurring once; the ten biggest clones make up 1% to 1.5%. The sequenced sample was PBMCs. The V call is TRBV5-4, the J call TRBJ1-2, with D maybe TRBD1 (6 bases). The origin of this receptor is a man aged 45-65 years in good health and CMV-seropositive. DNA for the CDR3: TGTGCCAGCAGCTTGGACCCACAGGGCCCCTATGGCTACACCTTC. Its protein product is CASSLDPQGPYGYTF.